The 12 T cell receptor beta chains below all came from one sample that was sequenced in a study of OX40 agonist ivuxolimab in advanced cancers. Generated by immunoSEQ multiplex PCR, the TCRdb table keeps only in-frame clones and is missing some. The sample carries some 80,000 clones, approximately 94% recorded once. Sample: CD4+ or CD8+ T cells sorted from blood, taken in a trial of the OX40 agonist ivuxolimab. The receptor set was obtained from an adult with an advanced solid tumor such as melanoma, head and neck, liver or kidney cancer.

This sequence joins TRBV4-3 and TRBJ2-2, with D possibly being TRBD2 (6 bases). This CDR3 is built from 14 residues. The germline V gene encodes CDR1 LGHNA and CDR2 YSLEER. V gave up 0 bases and J gave up 6 bases, with 8 bases separating them. CDR3 nucleotides: TGCGCCAGCAGCCAAGACGCGGGGCCCGGGGAGCTGTTTTTT. This codes for CASSQDAGPGELFF.

The chain combines TRBV11-2 with TRBJ2-3, with TRBD2 as a possible D gene (7 bases). Germline V gene sequence: CDR1 SGHAT, CDR2 FQNNGV. V was trimmed by 5 bases and J by 0 bases, leaving 12 bases between them. There are 15 residues in the CDR3. The CDR3, as DNA: TGTGCCAGCAGCCCCCGGGGGGCTAGCACAGATACGCAGTATTTT. Residues: CASSPRGASTDTQYF.

The chain carries TRBV19 and TRBJ2-2, with 9 bases matching TRBD2. This CDR3 contains 18 residues. Losses at the gene ends were 5 bases for V and 4 bases for J; bases not matched to a gene: 14. Germline CDR1 and CDR2: LNHDA and SQIVND (reference sequence). CDR3 amino acids: CASSSKRSGGMGTGELFF. CDR3 bases: TGTGCCAGTAGTTCCAAGAGGAGCGGGGGGATGGGCACCGGGGAGCTGTTTTTT.

The genes are TRBV28 and TRBJ1-1; D uncertain. Germline values: CDR1 MDHEN, CDR2 SYDVKM. With 3 bases removed from V and 4 bases from J, the gap between germline ends came to 9 bases. This CDR3 comprises 13 residues. CDR3 nucleotides: TGTGCCAGCAGTTTTCTAAGGACCACTGAAGCTTTCTTT. Its translation: CASSFLRTTEAFF.

The genes are TRBV11-3 and TRBJ2-5; D ambiguous. Near its end, the DNA agrees better with TRBJ2-7, so the J call may be wrong. The CDR3 loop spans 11 amino acids. Looked up from germline, CDR1 is SGHNT and CDR2 is YENEEA. The CDR3, as DNA: TGTGCCAGCAGCTCCCCCGACGAGCAGTACTTC. This encodes CASSSPDEQYF.

The chain is built from TRBV11-3 and TRBJ2-3; a weak D match, TRBD1 (6 bases). V was pared by 3 bases and J by 0 bases, with 10 bases between. This CDR3 has 15 amino acids. Germline V gives CDR1 SGHNT, CDR2 YENEEA. CDR3 in amino acids: CASSLSGDSTDTQYF. DNA for the CDR3: TGTGCCAGCAGCTTGTCAGGGGATAGCACAGATACGCAGTATTTT.

The rearrangement joins TRBV2 to TRBJ2-5; D possibly uses TRBD1 or TRBD2 (6 bases each). V gave up 6 bases and J gave up 7 bases, with 18 bases separating them. The CDR3 has 14 residues. Germline values: CDR1 SNHLY, CDR2 FYNNEI. In DNA form, the CDR3 reads TGTGCCAGCAGCTATTCGGAGGGGGTGGCGACCCAGTACTTC. Amino acid sequence: CASSYSEGVATQYF. The complete variable domain, with remaining parts taken from reference TRBV2 and TRBJ2-5, reads EPEVTQTPSHQVTQMGQEVILRCVPISNHLYFYWYRQILGQKVEFLVSFYNNEISEKSEIFDDQFSVERPDGSNFTLKIRSTKLEDSAMYFCASSYSEGVATQYFGPGTRLLVL.

The chain couples TRBV6-1 to TRBJ2-5, with 7 bases lining up with TRBD1. The CDR3 is 16 amino acids. Germline loops: CDR1 MNHNS, CDR2 SASEGT. Trimming removed 4 bases from V and 4 bases from J; junction bases left unmatched: 12. In DNA, the CDR3 is TGTGCCAGCAGTGGAGGGACAGCTCGGGCACGAGAGACCCAGTACTTC. This gives the protein CASSGGTARARETQYF.

The V and J genes are TRBV6-6 and TRBJ1-4; perhaps TRBD1 as D (5 bases). CDR3 size: 16 residues. Germline CDR1 reads MNHNY; CDR2 reads SVGAGI (reference sequence). Trimming pared 6 bases from V and 0 bases from J, leaving 14 bases between. The CDR3 DNA follows: TGTGCCAGCAGCTCCGGGGCCTATGCAACTAATGAAAAACTGTTTTTT. Its protein is CASSSGAYATNEKLFF.

V is TRBV6-6 and J is TRBJ1-2; D gene uncertain. V was clipped by 7 bases and J by 3 bases, with 15 bases between them. Germline V gene lookup returns CDR1 MNHNY and CDR2 SVGAGI (reference sequence). The CDR3 totals 14 residues. The CDR3 protein is CASTGSRKDYGYTF. Written as DNA, the CDR3 is TGTGCCAGCACTGGTAGCCGAAAAGACTATGGCTACACCTTC.

This chain connects TRBV11-2 to TRBJ2-1; 7 bases map to TRBD2. This CDR3 has 15 amino acids. Germline V gene sequence: CDR1 SGHAT, CDR2 FQNNGV. V shed 2 bases and J 4 bases; nucleotides not matched to a gene: 5. The CDR3 loop reads CASSLREGRYNEQFF. As DNA, the CDR3 is TGTGCCAGCAGCTTAAGGGAGGGCCGGTACAATGAGCAGTTCTTC.

This clone is a singleton in its sample. V and J are TRBV11-3 and TRBJ2-7, with D uncertain. CDR1 SGHNT and CDR2 YENEEA come from the germline V gene. CDR3 size: 13 residues. The V end was cut by 5 bases, the J end by 9 bases, with 17 bases between. CDR3 bases: TGTGCCAGCAGCCCCAACGCCCCAACGGTGCAGTACTTC. This codes for CASSPNAPTVQYF.